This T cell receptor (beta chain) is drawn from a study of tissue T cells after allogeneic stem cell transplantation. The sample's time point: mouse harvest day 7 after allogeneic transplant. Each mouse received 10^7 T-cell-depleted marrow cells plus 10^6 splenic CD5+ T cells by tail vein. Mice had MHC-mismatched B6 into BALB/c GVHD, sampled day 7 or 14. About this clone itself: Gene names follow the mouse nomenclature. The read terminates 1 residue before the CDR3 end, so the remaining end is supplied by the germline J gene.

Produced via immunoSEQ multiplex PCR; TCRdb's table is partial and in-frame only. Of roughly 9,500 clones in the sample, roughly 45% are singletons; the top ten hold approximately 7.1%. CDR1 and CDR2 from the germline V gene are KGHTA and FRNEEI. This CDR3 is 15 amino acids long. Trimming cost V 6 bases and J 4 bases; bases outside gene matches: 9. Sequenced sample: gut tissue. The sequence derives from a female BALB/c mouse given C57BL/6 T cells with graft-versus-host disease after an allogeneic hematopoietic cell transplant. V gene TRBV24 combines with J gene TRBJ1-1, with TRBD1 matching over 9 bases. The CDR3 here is CASSPLQGALTEVFF. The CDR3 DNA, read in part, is TGTGCCAGCAGCCCTCTACAGGGGGCGCTCACAGAAGTCTTC.